This TCR beta chain was sequenced for a study of technical replicates of blood from several donors. Some clones are missing from TCRdb's copy, which holds only in-frame ones; the method was immunoSEQ multiplex PCR. The sample has some 69,000 clones; 75% to 90% are singletons. V gave up 1 base and J gave up 4 bases, with 7 bases separating them. The CDR3 length is 12 residues. CDR1 and CDR2 from the germline V gene are SQVTM and ANQGSEA. The rearrangement links TRBV29-1 to TRBJ1-2, with a possible D match to TRBD1 (5 bases). Sequencing used PBMCs. The TCR sequence derives from a human donor in good health. Some clones in this sample may be carry-over from other donors' samples. CDR3 nucleotide sequence: TGCAGCGTTGAAGGGCAGGGCTATGGCTACACCTTC. Protein sequence: CSVEGQGYGYTF.